This T cell receptor beta chain stems from a study of T-cell memory formation after mild COVID-19. Constant-segment-primed 5'RACE gave TCR alpha and TCR beta cDNA libraries with sample barcodes and UMIs. TCRdb passed the 5' RACE reads through MiXCR, listing each CDR3 protein once. The data show approximately 290,000 distinct CDR3 sequences, with more than 15% seen just once and 22% held by the top ten. The CDR3 is 13 amino acids. Per the germline V gene, CDR1 is WSHSY and CDR2 is SAAADI. Deletions cut 1 base from V and 3 bases from J, with 7 bases between. This clonotype has a handful of counts. The sequencing sample was made of PBMCs or a T cell subset sorted from them (not recorded which). The clonotype comes from a young man who had mild COVID-19 (a few samples of this study predate the infection). Cell type and time point are not known. The genes are TRBV10-2 and TRBJ2-7; D is unclear. The chain's CDR3 is CASSEWRLYEQYF. The CDR3 DNA follows: TGCGCCAGCAGTGAGTGGCGGCTCTACGAGCAGTACTTC.